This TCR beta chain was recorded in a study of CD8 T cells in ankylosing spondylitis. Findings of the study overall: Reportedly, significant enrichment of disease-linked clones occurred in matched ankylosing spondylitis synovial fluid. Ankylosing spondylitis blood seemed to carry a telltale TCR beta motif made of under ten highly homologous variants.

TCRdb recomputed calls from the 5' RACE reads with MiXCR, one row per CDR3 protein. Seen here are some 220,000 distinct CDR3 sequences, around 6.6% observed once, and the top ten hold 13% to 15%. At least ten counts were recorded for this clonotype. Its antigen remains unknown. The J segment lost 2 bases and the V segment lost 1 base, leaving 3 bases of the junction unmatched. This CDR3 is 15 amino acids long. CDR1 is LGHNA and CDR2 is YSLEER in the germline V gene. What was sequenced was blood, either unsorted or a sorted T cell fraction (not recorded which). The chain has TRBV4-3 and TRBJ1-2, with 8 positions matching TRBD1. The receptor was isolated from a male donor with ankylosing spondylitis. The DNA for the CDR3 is TGCGCCAGCAGCCAAGTCCACAGGGGGAACTATGGCTACACCTTC. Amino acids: CASSQVHRGNYGYTF.